Each of the 5 T cell receptor beta chains below was sequenced from the same sample in a study of T and B cells in COVID-19 patients. From blood, roughly 250-500 ng of genomic DNA served as TRB template. TRB rearrangements were amplified by multiplex PCR with BIOMED2 TRB-A/B primers. TCRdb analysed the multiplex PCR reads with MiXCR anew, one entry per CDR3 protein. The table shows about 20,000 distinct CDR3 sequences, with 25% to 30% occurring only once. The sample was blood. Receptors originate from a human donor who had recovered from COVID-19.

This clonotype was observed a handful of times. The chain recombines TRBV6-6 with TRBJ2-5; D remains ambiguous. V lost 5 bases to trimming and J lost 0 bases, with 1 base between them. Germline CDR1 reads MNHNY; CDR2 reads SVGAGI (reference sequence). The CDR3 contains 11 residues. The CDR3 DNA reads TGTGCCAGCAGTAACCAAGAGACCCAGTACTTC. Its protein product is CASSNQETQYF.

The V call is TRBV10-3, the J call TRBJ2-1; 7 bases agree with TRBD1. This CDR3 contains 15 residues. Per the germline V gene, CDR1 is ENHRY and CDR2 is SYGVKD. The V and J ends lost 2 bases and 7 bases, in that order; junction bases with no gene match: 8. The CDR3 is CAISEPLDRRNEQFF. The DNA for the CDR3 is TGTGCCATCAGTGAGCCCCTGGACAGGAGGAATGAGCAGTTCTTC.

The chain joins TRBV7-9 to TRBJ1-2, with TRBD1 as a possible D gene (6 bases). In germline, CDR1 is SEHNR, CDR2 FQNEAQ (reference sequence). Trimming removed 3 bases from V and 8 bases from J, with 13 bases in between. This CDR3 is 13 amino acids long. CDR3 nucleotide sequence: TGTGCCAGCAGCTTTCAGGGGTCCCCAGGCTACACCTTC. Its protein product is CASSFQGSPGYTF. The whole variable domain, filled in from reference TRBV7-9 and TRBJ1-2, reads DTGVSQNPRHKITKRGQNVTFRCDPISEHNRLYWYRQTLGQGPEFLTYFQNEAQLEKSRLLSDRFSAERPKGSFSTLEIQRTEQGDSAMYLCASSFQGSPGYTFGSGTRLTVV.

The chain couples TRBV5-1 to TRBJ2-1, with 12 bases fitting TRBD2. V gave up 4 bases and J gave up 6 bases; unmatched junction bases: 5. The V gene's germline CDR1 is SGHRS and CDR2 YFSETQ. The CDR3 has 15 residues. CDR3 amino acids: CASSPGTSGSNEQFF. Here the CDR3 DNA reads TGCGCCAGCAGCCCAGGGACTAGCGGGTCCAATGAGCAGTTCTTC. Full variable domain (rest looked up from reference TRBV5-1 and TRBJ2-1): KAGVTQTPRYLIKTRGQQVTLSCSPISGHRSVSWYQQTPGQGLQFLFEYFSETQRNKGNFPGRFSGRQFSNSRSEMNVSTLELGDSALYLCASSPGTSGSNEQFFGPGTRLTVL.

The V gene is TRBV6-5, the J gene TRBJ1-5, with D unclear. The germline V gene encodes CDR1 MNHEY and CDR2 SVGAGI. V was trimmed by 6 bases and J by 1 base, leaving 7 bases between them. The CDR3 contains 13 residues. The CDR3 sequence: CASSYRSNQPQHF. The CDR3 nucleotides are TGTGCCAGCAGCTATAGGAGCAATCAGCCCCAGCATTTT.